Below, 10 T cell receptor beta chains from the same sample are listed, as sequenced in a study of T cell changes during pregnancy in multiple sclerosis. Clones were sequenced by immunoSEQ multiplex PCR, and TCRdb holds only the in-frame ones, with some missing. The sample holds about 58,000 clones, roughly 89% seen once. The material sequenced was CD4+ T cells from peripheral blood mononuclear cells, taken after pregnancy. The origin of the receptors is a female donor in good health, enrolled as a control in a pregnancy study.

The V call is TRBV4-3, the J call TRBJ2-7; D is perhaps TRBD2 (7 bases). CDR1 and CDR2 from the germline V gene are LGHNA and YSLEER. The length of the CDR3 is 15 residues. Trimming removed 5 bases at V and 0 bases at J, with 14 bases between. The DNA of the CDR3 is TGCGCCAGCAGCTACGGACTAGGGGGCTCCTACGAGCAGTACTTC. Amino acids: CASSYGLGGSYEQYF.

This clone came up a few times. The V gene is TRBV19, the J gene TRBJ2-5; weak D call: TRBD1 (5 bases). The CDR3 has 13 residues. V gave up 3 bases and J gave up 5 bases, with 10 bases separating them. Germline lookup yields CDR1 LNHDA and CDR2 SQIVND (reference sequence). The CDR3 DNA sequence: TGTGCCAGTAGTATGAACCAGGGCGAGACCCAGTACTTC. This translates into CASSMNQGETQYF. Supplemented by reference TRBV19 and TRBJ2-5, the full variable domain reads DGGITQSPKYLFRKEGQNVTLSCEQNLNHDAMYWYRQDPGQGLRLIYYSQIVNDFQKGDIAEGYSVSREKKESFPLTVTSAQKNPTAFYLCASSMNQGETQYFGPGTRLLVL.

V gene TRBV5-6 combines with J gene TRBJ1-1; D ambiguous. Germline V lookup: CDR1 SGHDT, CDR2 YYEEEE. With 3 bases removed from V and 0 bases from J, the gap between germline ends came to 6 bases. This CDR3 is built from 13 residues. The CDR3 reads CASSSHLNTEAFF. Here the CDR3 DNA reads TGTGCCAGCAGCTCGCACTTGAACACTGAAGCTTTCTTT.

This clone was observed once. The rearrangement joins TRBV4-3 to TRBJ1-2; possibly TRBD1 for D (6 bases). This CDR3 is built from 16 residues. Germline-derived CDR1 and CDR2 are LGHNA and YSLEER. The V gene lost 4 bases and the J gene lost 7 bases, with 22 bases spanning the gap. The CDR3 spells CASSPFQQGVHSGYTF. The CDR3 DNA follows: TGCGCCAGCAGCCCATTCCAACAGGGAGTTCACAGTGGCTACACCTTC.

This sequence joins TRBV11-2 and TRBJ1-2; 8 bases align to TRBD1. The CDR3 runs to 14 residues. With 5 bases clipped from V and 1 base from J, the junction kept 3 bases outside the gene matches. Germline CDR1 and CDR2: SGHAT and FQNNGV. The CDR3 loop reads CASSPDRDNYGYTF. The CDR3 region has the DNA TGTGCCAGCAGCCCGGACAGGGATAACTATGGCTACACCTTC. The whole variable domain, remainder taken from reference TRBV11-2 and TRBJ1-2, is EAGVAQSPRYKIIEKRQSVAFWCNPISGHATLYWYQQILGQGPKLLIQFQNNGVVDDSQLPKDRFSAERLKGVDSTLKIQPAKLEDSAVYLCASSPDRDNYGYTFGSGTRLTVV.

The chain has TRBV7-8 and TRBJ2-5; D is undetermined. Germline V lookup: CDR1 SGHVS, CDR2 FQNEAQ. V was trimmed by 1 base and J by 5 bases, leaving 17 bases between them. The CDR3 runs to 16 residues. The DNA for the CDR3 is TGTGCCAGCAGCTTAGTTTCTACCAGGCGAAGGGAGACCCAGTACTTC. Translation gives CASSLVSTRRRETQYF.

This clone was seen only once. The CDR3 DNA reads TGTGCCAGCAGTTACATCGCGGCCCTAAGGGGTTCACCCCTCCACTTT. Amino acid sequence: CASSYIAALRGSPLHF. The rearrangement joins TRBV6-5 to TRBJ1-6; D possibly corresponds to TRBD1 (5 bases). CDR3 length: 16 amino acids. Germline V gene sequence: CDR1 MNHEY, CDR2 SVGAGI. V shed 2 bases and J shed 9 bases, with 17 bases lying between them.

The chain has TRBV11-3 and TRBJ2-1; TRBD1 matches at 8 bases. The CDR3 runs to 17 residues. V was clipped by 1 base and J by 0 bases; unmatched bases: 5. Germline CDR1 and CDR2: SGHNT and YENEEA. The DNA for the CDR3 is TGTGCCAGCAGCTTAGCCTACACAGGGGGCTCCTACAATGAGCAGTTCTTC. Amino acids: CASSLAYTGGSYNEQFF. The whole variable domain, remainder taken from reference TRBV11-3 and TRBJ2-1, is EAGVVQSPRYKIIEKKQPVAFWCNPISGHNTLYWYLQNLGQGPELLIRYENEEAVDDSQLPKDRFSAERLKGVDSTLKIQPAELGDSAVYLCASSLAYTGGSYNEQFFGPGTRLTVL.

This chain joins TRBV18 and TRBJ2-1; 8 nucleotides match TRBD2. The germline gives CDR1 KGHSH, CDR2 LQKENI. V shed 1 base, J shed 10 bases, and the junction held 9 bases outside the gene matches. The CDR3 extends over 15 amino acids. CDR3 amino acids: CASSPRPGGPEEQFF. CDR3 in DNA: TGTGCCAGCTCACCACGACCGGGGGGGCCGGAGGAGCAGTTCTTC.

The chain joins TRBV5-8 to TRBJ1-5, with D unresolved. The V and J ends lost 4 bases and 4 bases respectively, with 6 bases between them. Germline loops: CDR1 SGHTS, CDR2 YDEGEE. This CDR3 region has 12 residues. The CDR3 reads CASSPFNQPQHF. In nucleotides, the CDR3 is TGTGCCAGCAGCCCCTTTAATCAGCCCCAGCATTTT.